The 32 T cell receptor beta chains below all came from one sample that was sequenced in a study of molecular identifiers for immune sequencing clone quantification. MiXCR was run by TCRdb on the PCR reads, yielding one entry per CDR3 protein. The table lists some 580,000 distinct CDR3 sequences, 25% of them singletons. Material: naive CD8+ T cells from blood, with Jurkat cell RNA spiked in. Subset in this sample: FACS-sorted CD8+CD4-CCR7+CD45RA+ naive T cells. These receptors originate from a human donor in good health. Some libraries in this study had Jurkat cell RNA spiked in.

This clonotype has at least ten counts. The CDR3 protein is CASSFYGSSYEQYF. The CDR3 DNA follows: TGTGCCAGCAGTTTTTATGGGAGCTCCTACGAGCAGTACTTC. The chain uses TRBV6-5 and TRBJ2-7; perhaps TRBD2 as D (5 bases). The CDR3 has 14 amino acids. The V end was cut by 4 bases, the J end by 0 bases, with 10 bases between. Germline CDR1 reads MNHEY; CDR2 reads SVGAGI.

A note on this clonotype: A much larger clone lies one base from this, so it may be a read error. V gene TRBV2 combines with J gene TRBJ2-6, with 10 bases matching TRBD2. This CDR3 is built from 17 residues. Germline lookup yields CDR1 SNHLY and CDR2 FYNNEI. CDR3 bases: TGTCCCAGCAGTGCTAGCGGGAGAGTGTCTGGGGCCAACGTCCTGACTTTC. Translating it yields CPSSASGRVSGANVLTF.

This clonotype came up many times. The rearrangement uses TRBV7-6 and TRBJ2-7; maybe TRBD2 (5 bases). The germline gives CDR1 SGHVS, CDR2 FNYEAQ. The CDR3 has 13 amino acids. Between the trimmed V and J ends, which lost 5 bases and 4 bases, there was a span of 12 bases. The CDR3: CASSHNEGYEQYF. The CDR3 DNA reads TGTGCCAGCAGCCACAACGAGGGTTACGAGCAGTACTTC.

The CDR3 nucleotides are TGTGCCAGCAGCCTCTATGAGCGCACCTACAATGAGCAGTTCTTC. It translates to CASSLYERTYNEQFF. This chain links TRBV14 with TRBJ2-1; D unresolved. Germline assignment: CDR1 SGHDN and CDR2 FVKESK. This CDR3 has 15 residues. The V end lost 4 bases, the J end lost 2 bases, and 12 bases lay between the germline ends.

To note about this clonotype: The CDR3 does not end in the conserved phenylalanine or tryptophan, so this is likely a read error. This chain joins TRBV12-3 or TRBV12-4 and TRBJ1-2, with unresolved D. This CDR3 is 13 amino acids long. Trimming left V 2 bases short and J 4 bases short, with 8 bases between. The CDR3 spells CASSLYSPYGYTL. The CDR3 nucleotides are TGTGCCAGCAGTTTATACAGCCCCTATGGCTACACCCTC.

Note on this clonotype: A much larger clone differs by one base, so this may be a read error. The V call is TRBV4-3, the J call TRBJ1-3; D is perhaps TRBD1 (5 bases). Germline V gene data show CDR1 as LGHNA and CDR2 as YSLEER. The CDR3 contains 14 residues. DNA of the CDR3: TGCGCCAGCAGTCAAGACAGTCGGGGAAACACCATACATTTT. Translation: CASSQDSRGNTIHF.

Comment on this clonotype: An end of the junction does not agree with germline; a read error may underlie this. This chain joins TRBV7-3 and TRBJ2-6, with D perhaps TRBD1 (5 bases). CDR3 length: 15 residues. Germline V gives CDR1 SGHTA, CDR2 FQGTGA. The CDR3 DNA reads TGTGCCAGCAGCTTTAGCCCCCCTGGGGCCAACGTCCTAACTTTC. This codes for CASSFSPPGANVLTF.

Notes on this clonotype: This sequence may be a read error, since a much larger clone differs from it by one base. The rearrangement links TRBV28 to TRBJ1-5, with no clear D. Germline V gene data show CDR1 as MDHEN and CDR2 as SYDVKM. This CDR3 spans 13 amino acids. The CDR3 DNA reads TGTGCCTGCAGTGACGTAGTGGGTCAGCCCCAGCATTTT. This encodes CACSDVVGQPQHF. The whole variable domain, filled in from reference TRBV28 and TRBJ1-5, reads DVKVTQSSRYLVKRTGEKVFLECVQDMDHENMFWYRQDPGLGLRLIYFSYDVKMKEKGDIPEGYSVSREKKERFSLILESASTNQTSMYLCACSDVVGQPQHFGDGTRLSIL.

The chain joins TRBV19 to TRBJ2-7; D may match TRBD1 or TRBD2 (5 bases each). CDR1 LNHDA and CDR2 SQIVND come from the germline V gene (reference sequence). This CDR3 has 15 residues. V lost 1 base to trimming and J lost 0 bases, with 10 bases between them. The CDR3 here is CASSIAAGSSYEQYF. The CDR3 DNA reads TGTGCCAGTAGTATAGCTGCAGGGAGCTCCTACGAGCAGTACTTC.

This clonotype has a count of ten or more. The chain links TRBV5-5 to TRBJ2-2; weak D call: TRBD2 (6 bases). This CDR3 region has 12 residues. The germline CDR1 and CDR2 sequences are SGHKS and YYEKEE (reference sequence). Here the CDR3 DNA reads TGTGCGAGCGGGTCGAACACCGGGGAGCTGTTTTTT. This encodes CASGSNTGELFF.

The V gene is TRBV24-1, the J gene TRBJ2-5; 9 bases line up with TRBD1. The CDR3 loop spans 15 amino acids. Unmatched junction bases numbered 3, after V lost 4 bases and J lost 1 base. Germline CDR1 and CDR2: KGHDR and SFDVKD. The CDR3 loop is CATSERTGAQETQYF. CDR3 nucleotide sequence: TGTGCCACCAGTGAGCGGACAGGGGCCCAAGAGACCCAGTACTTC.

This chain connects TRBV6-2 or TRBV6-3 to TRBJ2-1; possible D gene TRBD1, 5 bases. Trimming pared 7 bases from V and 8 bases from J, leaving 27 bases between. CDR3 size: 17 residues. Germline CDR1 reads MNHEY; CDR2 reads SVGEGT. DNA of the CDR3: TGTGCCAGCAACACACCCCCCCCGGCGGCAGGGATCCATGAGCAGTTCTTC. Translated, it gives CASNTPPPAAGIHEQFF.

This clonotype was seen only a few times. The V gene is TRBV11-2, the J gene TRBJ2-3, with 7 positions matching TRBD1. CDR3 length: 12 residues. The ends lost 6 bases at V and 5 bases at J; junction bases unmatched: 2. Looked up from germline, CDR1 is SGHAT and CDR2 is FQNNGV. CDR3: CASSRQGDTQYF. DNA for the CDR3: TGTGCCAGCAGTAGACAGGGAGATACGCAGTATTTT.

This clonotype has only a few counts. The J gene is TRBJ2-7, the V gene TRBV4-1; D not resolved. V lost 0 bases and J 1 base, leaving 7 bases between the germline ends. The length of the CDR3 is 14 residues. Per germline, CDR1 MGHRA and CDR2 YSYEKL. The CDR3 loop is CASSQDRFSYEQYF. CDR3 coding DNA: TGCGCCAGCAGCCAAGATCGTTTTTCCTACGAGCAGTACTTC.

The chain joins TRBV27 to TRBJ2-7; D not certain. This CDR3 has 13 residues. The V end lost 5 bases, the J end lost 5 bases, and 13 bases lay between the germline ends. Germline CDR1 reads MNHEY; CDR2 reads SMNVEV (reference sequence). The CDR3 DNA is TGTGCCAGCAGTATGTTAAGCGCCGACGAGCAGTACTTC. Protein: CASSMLSADEQYF.

This clonotype was detected only once. One end of the junction is discordant with germline, which a read error may explain. The rearrangement joins TRBV7-9 to TRBJ2-7; D tentatively reads TRBD1 or TRBD2 (5 bases each). Germline V lookup: CDR1 SEHNR, CDR2 FQNEAQ (reference sequence). The CDR3 extends over 15 amino acids. For the CDR3, the DNA is TGTGCCCGCAGCTTAGTTTCGGGACCCTACTACGAGCAGTACTTC. It translates to CARSLVSGPYYEQYF.

This clonotype was counted at least ten times. This chain joins TRBV5-1 and TRBJ2-3; TRBD1 matches at 7 bases. This CDR3 region has 13 residues. Germline V gene lookup returns CDR1 SGHRS and CDR2 YFSETQ. The V segment lost 4 bases and the J segment 6 bases; nucleotides outside the gene matches: 5. CDR3 residues: CASSDTQGDTQYF. In nucleotides, the CDR3 is TGCGCCAGCAGCGATACACAGGGGGATACGCAGTATTTT.

In its sample, this clonotype was seen many times. The chain uses TRBV7-6 and TRBJ1-5, with D unclear. Germline CDR1 SGHVS, CDR2 FNYEAQ. V was pared by 1 base and J by 3 bases, with 4 bases between. The CDR3 is 13 residues long. CDR3 protein: CASSLGTNQPQHF. In nucleotides, the CDR3 is TGTGCCAGCAGCTTAGGGACCAATCAGCCCCAGCATTTT.

Remarks on this clonotype: Given a much more abundant clone one base away, this may be a read error. The chain uses TRBV5-1 and TRBJ2-7; D not resolved. CDR3 length: 13 residues. Per germline, CDR1 SGHRS and CDR2 YFSETQ. CDR3 amino acids: CASSLELSYGQYF. Written as DNA, the CDR3 is TGCGCCAGCAGCCTGGAGCTTTCCTACGGGCAGTACTTC.

In regard to this clonotype: This may arise from a read error, as a much more abundant clone is one base away. This sequence joins TRBV7-9 and TRBJ1-4; D is uncertain. This CDR3 comprises 13 residues. CDR1 is SEHNR, CDR2 FQNEAQ, per germline (reference sequence). CDR3 in DNA: TGTGGCAGCAGCTTTTACAGTAATGAAAAACTGTTTTTT. Encoded protein: CGSSFYSNEKLFF.

This clonotype was counted at least ten times. This rearrangement joins TRBV6-4 to TRBJ2-1; 8 positions agree with TRBD2. CDR3 length: 15 residues. Germline loops: CDR1 MRHNA, CDR2 SNTAGT. V shed 5 bases and J 0 bases; nucleotides not matched to a gene: 3. The CDR3 spells CASSPLADSYNEQFF. In nucleotides, the CDR3 is TGTGCCAGCAGTCCACTAGCGGACTCCTACAATGAGCAGTTCTTC.

This clonotype has just a few counts. The chain couples TRBV30 to TRBJ1-1, with 8 bases identical to TRBD1. The CDR3 is 14 residues long. CDR1 GTSNPN and CDR2 SVGIG come from the germline V gene (reference sequence). The J segment lost 1 base and the V segment lost 4 bases, leaving 5 bases of the junction unmatched. The CDR3 protein is CAWNPGQGNTEAFF. DNA of the CDR3: TGTGCCTGGAACCCCGGACAGGGGAACACTGAAGCTTTCTTT.

In this sample, this clonotype turned up a few times. The CDR3 loop is CATSQPNWSGPYNEQFF. The CDR3 DNA is TGTGCCACCTCTCAACCCAATTGGTCGGGACCTTACAATGAGCAGTTCTTC. This chain uses TRBV24-1 with TRBJ2-1; D possibly uses TRBD1 or TRBD2 (5 bases each). Trimming shortened V by 9 bases and J by 4 bases, and 24 bases separated the two germline ends. There are 17 residues in the CDR3. CDR1 KGHDR and CDR2 SFDVKD come from the germline V gene.

This clonotype came up many times. J is TRBJ2-2 and V is TRBV28; D is uncertain. CDR3 length equals 15 residues. Looked up from germline, CDR1 is MDHEN and CDR2 is SYDVKM. The V gene lost 2 bases and the J gene lost 1 base, with 8 bases spanning the gap. The CDR3 region is CASSLRPGNTGELFF. CDR3 nucleotides: TGTGCCAGCAGTTTAAGGCCAGGGAACACCGGGGAGCTGTTTTTT.

This clonotype was found a few times. This chain uses TRBV20-1 with TRBJ2-1; D not certain. Germline V lookup: CDR1 DFQATT, CDR2 SNEGSKA (reference sequence). V was trimmed by 0 bases and J by 3 bases, leaving 9 bases between them. The CDR3 is 14 amino acids. The CDR3 spells CSARDEVLYNEQFF. The DNA for the CDR3 is TGCAGTGCTAGAGATGAGGTGCTCTACAATGAGCAGTTCTTC.

This clonotype showed up just once. A read error is possible here, since a much larger clone lies one base away. The chain employs TRBV6-5 and TRBJ2-7, with D unclear. This CDR3 has 14 residues. CDR1 is MNHEY, CDR2 SVGAGI, per germline. CDR3 DNA sequence: TGTGCCAGCACTTACTCGAGTAGTGCCTACGAGCAGTACTTC. Translating it yields CASTYSSSAYEQYF.

This clonotype was seen just once. A much larger clonotype is one base distant, so this may be a read error. This chain uses TRBV20-1 with TRBJ2-7, with a possible D match to TRBD2 (6 bases). V gave up 0 bases and J gave up 6 bases, with 18 bases separating them. Germline V gene data show CDR1 as DFQATT and CDR2 as SNEGSKA (reference sequence). CDR3 length: 15 amino acids. CDR3 sequence (DNA): TGCAGTGCTAGAGATGGTTTCGGGAGCTACGCCGAGCAGTACTTC. Translation: CSARDGFGSYAEQYF.

This clonotype has only a few counts. The rearrangement joins TRBV11-2 to TRBJ1-1; D perhaps matches TRBD1 (5 bases). This CDR3 is built from 15 residues. Germline CDR1 reads SGHAT; CDR2 reads FQNNGV. V lost 5 bases and J lost 3, with 16 bases in between. The chain's CDR3 is CASSGRGGVYTEAFF. CDR3 nucleotide sequence: TGTGCCAGCAGCGGGAGGGGAGGGGTATACACTGAAGCTTTCTTT.

The chain uses TRBV20-1 and TRBJ2-1, with TRBD2 matching over 12 bases. There are 14 residues in the CDR3. Germline assignment: CDR1 DFQATT and CDR2 SNEGSKA (reference sequence). V shed 7 bases, J shed 4 bases, and the junction held 5 bases outside the gene matches. DNA for the CDR3: TGCAGTGAGACTAGCGGGAGTGGGTACAATGAGCAGTTCTTC. Translated, it gives CSETSGSGYNEQFF.

This clonotype occurred many times. This chain connects TRBV21-1 to TRBJ1-1. TRBV21-1 is a pseudogene. The CDR3 has 15 residues. The CDR3 protein is CASSKVSGWPNEAFF. Written as DNA, the CDR3 is TGTGCCAGCAGCAAAGTTAGCGGCTGGCCCAATGAAGCTTTCTTT.

This clonotype was observed at least ten times. This chain joins TRBV6-6 and TRBJ1-1; a possible D gene is TRBD1 (5 bases). V lost 7 bases and J 3 bases, leaving 21 bases between the germline ends. Per the germline V gene, CDR1 is MNHNY and CDR2 is SVGAGI (reference sequence). The CDR3 runs 16 residues. The DNA for the CDR3 is TGTGCCAGCACCTCCCTAGGCCGGGGGAGGGACACTGAAGCTTTCTTT. Protein: CASTSLGRGRDTEAFF.

In nucleotides, the CDR3 is TGTGCCAGCAAGTGGGTTGGGACTAGCGGCTACAATGAGCAGTTCTTC. Its protein is CASKWVGTSGYNEQFF. The chain recombines TRBV6-2 or TRBV6-3 with TRBJ2-1; 11 positions agree with TRBD2. The CDR3 sequence is 16 residues long. After removal of 7 bases from V and 3 bases from J, the junction contained 8 bases not matched to a gene. The germline V gene has CDR1 MNHEY and CDR2 SVGEGT.